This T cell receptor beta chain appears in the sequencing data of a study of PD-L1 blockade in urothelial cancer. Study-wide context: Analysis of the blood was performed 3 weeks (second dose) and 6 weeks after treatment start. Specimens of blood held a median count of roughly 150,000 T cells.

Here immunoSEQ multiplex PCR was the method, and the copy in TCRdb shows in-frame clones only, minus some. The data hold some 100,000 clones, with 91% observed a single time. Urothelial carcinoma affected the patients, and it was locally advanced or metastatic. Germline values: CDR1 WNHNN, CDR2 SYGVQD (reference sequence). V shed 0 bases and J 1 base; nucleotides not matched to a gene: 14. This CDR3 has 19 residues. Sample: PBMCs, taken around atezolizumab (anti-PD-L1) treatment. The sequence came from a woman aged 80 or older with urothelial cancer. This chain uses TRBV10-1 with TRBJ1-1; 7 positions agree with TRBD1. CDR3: CASSESRGQTRPTNTEAFF. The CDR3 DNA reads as TGCGCCAGCAGTGAGTCGAGGGGACAGACCCGACCGACGAACACTGAAGCTTTCTTT.